The rows below give T cell receptor beta chains drawn from one sample of a study of blood T cell repertoires in COVID-19. This table comes from immunoSEQ multiplex PCR, and its TCRdb copy is limited to in-frame clones, with some not included. The sample has fewer than 450,000 clones; 88% are singletons. Source material: PBMCs or T cells enriched from blood (not recorded which). These TCRs come from a woman in her thirties or forties with acute COVID-19. The CDR3 runs from the conserved cysteine through the conserved F or W. The order of the fields is V gene, CDR3 length, clone size, D gene, J gene, CDR3 DNA, CDR3 protein. D genes are given only for firm matches. The listing skips clone size in some rows; elsewhere it reads once, few, many or a size class.

TRBV18	14	-	TRBD1	TRBJ1-2	TGTGCCAGCTCACTAGGGACAGGGCCCTATGGCTACACCTTC	CASSLGTGPYGYTF
TRBV6-1	15	-	TRBD2	TRBJ2-7	TGTGCCAGCAGTGAATATTGGGAGGGTGGGTACGAGCAGTACTTC	CASSEYWEGGYEQYF
TRBV5-1	15	-	-	TRBJ1-2	TGCGCCAGCAGCTCAGGCGGGGCGGTGGGGAGTGGCTACACCTTC	CASSSGGAVGSGYTF
TRBV29-1	13	-	TRBD1	TRBJ1-1	TGCAGCGTTGGTAAAGGGGGCAGGACTGAAGCTTTCTTT	CSVGKGGRTEAFF
TRBV19	15	few	TRBD2	TRBJ2-1	TGTGCCAGTAGTATAGGTGGGGCTAGCGGGTATCAGCAGTTCTTC	CASSIGGASGYQQFF
TRBV30	12	-	-	TRBJ1-1	TGTGCCTGGATTGATGCAGGAACAAAAGCTTTCTTT	CAWIDAGTKAFF
TRBV6-1	14	-	-	TRBJ1-5	TGTGCCAGCAGTGAAGTATTAGTAAATCAGCCCCAGCATTTT	CASSEVLVNQPQHF
TRBV7-9	14	-	-	TRBJ1-1	TGTGCCAGCAGCTTACACGTGGGGCTCTCTGAAGCTTTCTTT	CASSLHVGLSEAFF
TRBV24-1	15	-	TRBD1	TRBJ1-5	TGTGCCACCCCCGGGACAGGGTCTAGGAATCAGCCCCAGCATTTT	CATPGTGSRNQPQHF
TRBV19	14	once	TRBD1	TRBJ2-7	TGTGCCAGTAACCCCGACAGGGGATCCTACGAGCAGTACTTC	CASNPDRGSYEQYF
TRBV3-1/TRBV3-2	14	-	-	TRBJ2-7	TGTGCCAGCAGCCAAGCCGGGGGGCCCTACGAGCAGTACTTC	CASSQAGGPYEQYF
TRBV7-2	15	-	-	TRBJ1-6	TGTGCCAGCAGCTTAGTGGCCAGTTATAATTCACCCCTCCACTTT	CASSLVASYNSPLHF
TRBV2	11	-	TRBD1	TRBJ1-2	TGTGCCACGACAGGGGGACGAGGCTACACCTTC	CATTGGRGYTF
TRBV10-3	13	-	-	TRBJ2-1	TGTGCCATCGAAACGACAGATGGTAATGAGCAGTTCTTC	CAIETTDGNEQFF
TRBV7-2	15	-	TRBD1	TRBJ2-7	TGTGCCAGCAGCTTTTCCGACAGGGACTCCTACGAGCAGTACTTC	CASSFSDRDSYEQYF
TRBV19	15	-	-	TRBJ1-5	TGTGCCAGTAGTATATTTTCCAGGGGAGAGCAGCCCCAGCATTTT	CASSIFSRGEQPQHF
TRBV2	14	-	TRBD1	TRBJ2-1	TGTGCCAGCGGGGGACAGGGGACCTACAATGAGCAGTTCTTC	CASGGQGTYNEQFF
TRBV4-1	16	few	TRBD1	TRBJ1-3	TGCGCCAGCAGCCAAGTTCCACAGGGGGCAGGAAACACCATATATTTT	CASSQVPQGAGNTIYF
TRBV7-9	15	once	TRBD1	TRBJ1-4	TGTGCCAGCAGCTACTCCGGGACAGGGGTCCCGGGTAGAACCTTT	CASSYSGTGVPGRTF
TRBV7-9	14	-	-	TRBJ1-4	TGTGCCAGCAGAGTTACAGGGCCGAATGAAAAACTGTTTTTT	CASRVTGPNEKLFF
TRBV4-1	13	-	-	TRBJ1-6	TGCGCCAGCGGGGGAGGGGGAAGTTCACCCCTCCACTTT	CASGGGGSSPLHF
TRBV11-1	15	-	-	TRBJ1-2	TGTGCCAGCACTATGGGGGGTGACCTTATCTATGGCTACACCTTC	CASTMGGDLIYGYTF
TRBV7-2	13	-	-	TRBJ1-2	TGTGCCAGCAGCTTAGGAGGTCTTGGTGGCTACACCTTC	CASSLGGLGGYTF
TRBV7-9	15	-	TRBD1	TRBJ1-5	TGTGCCAGCAGCACCAACGACAGGGGGATCCAGCCCCAGCATTTT	CASSTNDRGIQPQHF
TRBV5-4	17	-	TRBD1	TRBJ1-2	TGTGCCAGCAGCTCGGACCTATCCGGACAGGCCGTCTATGGCTACACCTTC	CASSSDLSGQAVYGYTF
TRBV5-4	15	-	TRBD2	TRBJ2-7	TGTGCCAGCAGCACACCGGGGGGGACTGGCTACGAGCAGTACTTC	CASSTPGGTGYEQYF
TRBV5-1	14	once	-	TRBJ2-7	TGCGCCAGCAGCTACCTAGGGGGGGCTGGAGAGCAGTACTTC	CASSYLGGAGEQYF
TRBV6-5	14	-	-	TRBJ1-5	TGTGCCAGCAGTTACTCGTCGGGGAACCAGCCCCAGCATTTT	CASSYSSGNQPQHF
TRBV3-1/TRBV3-2	15	-	TRBD2	TRBJ2-1	TGTGCCAGCAGCCTGGACGGGGGGGCCTGGAATGAGCAGTTCTTC	CASSLDGGAWNEQFF
TRBV23-1	17	-	TRBD1	TRBJ1-1	TGCGCCAGCAGTCAAAAAACCCAGACAGGGGACTACACTGAAGCTTTCTTT	CASSQKTQTGDYTEAFF
TRBV9	18	-	TRBD2	TRBJ2-1	TGTGCCAGCAGCGTAGCTACGGAGGAGCGGGGGCCTTACAATGAGCAGTTCTTC	CASSVATEERGPYNEQFF
TRBV29-1	12	-	-	TRBJ2-7	TGCAGCGCCCGGAGGGGCTCCTACGAGCAGTACTTC	CSARRGSYEQYF
TRBV4-1	18	few	-	TRBJ1-3	TGCGCCAGCAGCCAAGAGGGGAGGGGTACGGCATCTGGAAACACCATATATTTT	CASSQEGRGTASGNTIYF
TRBV30	16	-	TRBD1	TRBJ2-3	TGTGCCTGGAGGACGTCCGGGACAGGGAGCACAGATACGCAGTATTTT	CAWRTSGTGSTDTQYF
TRBV28	15	once	TRBD2	TRBJ2-2	TGTGCCAGCAGTTTAGGGTTAGCGGGGACCGGGGAGCTGTTTTTT	CASSLGLAGTGELFF
TRBV27	15	once	-	TRBJ2-7	TGTGCCAGCAGTAAGGACAGCGTTAGCTCCTACGAGCAGTACTTC	CASSKDSVSSYEQYF
TRBV12-3/TRBV12-4	13	-	TRBD2	TRBJ2-5	TGTGCTTGCGCGGGGGGGCGATTTGAGACCCAGTACTTC	CACAGGRFETQYF
TRBV5-8	12	-	-	TRBJ1-4	TGTGCCAGCTCTACGCGGGTTGAAAAACTGTTTTTT	CASSTRVEKLFF
TRBV7-2	12	-	-	TRBJ2-5	TGTGCCAGCGGGGGGGCCTTCGAGACCCAGTACTTC	CASGGAFETQYF
TRBV11-2	19	-	TRBD2	TRBJ2-3	TGTGCCAGCAGCTTGAAATCGGGACTAGCGGGGGGAACCTACGATACGCAGTATTTT	CASSLKSGLAGGTYDTQYF
TRBV13	13	once	-	TRBJ2-3	TGTGCCAGCAGCTTCGGGGGGCCAGATACGCAGTATTTT	CASSFGGPDTQYF
TRBV25-1	16	-	TRBD1	TRBJ2-3	TGTGCCAGCAGTGAAAGCGGTAGACAGGGGCTCGGGTCGCAGTATTTT	CASSESGRQGLGSQYF
TRBV5-6	14	-	-	TRBJ1-1	TGTGCCAGCAGCCTACCGACAGGCTACACTGAAGCTTTCTTT	CASSLPTGYTEAFF
TRBV6-5	14	-	TRBD1	TRBJ1-1	TGTGCCAGCAGGAACGACAGGGTGGGCACTGAAGCTTTCTTT	CASRNDRVGTEAFF
TRBV9	16	-	TRBD1	TRBJ2-1	TGTGCCAGCAGCGTAGGGGGCAGACAGGGCCTCGCTGAGCAGTTCTTC	CASSVGGRQGLAEQFF
TRBV6-5	13	-	-	TRBJ1-3	TGTGCCAGCAGACAGACCTCTGGAAACACCATATATTTT	CASRQTSGNTIYF
TRBV5-4	15	few	TRBD1	TRBJ1-2	TGTGCCAGCAGCGGTCGACAGGGAACTAACTATGGCTACACCTTC	CASSGRQGTNYGYTF
TRBV5-1	15	-	TRBD1	TRBJ1-6	TGCGCCAGCAGTTCACAGGGACAGCCAGTTTCACCCCTCCACTTT	CASSSQGQPVSPLHF
TRBV7-2	15	few	TRBD1	TRBJ1-2	TGTGCCAGCAGCTTAGCCGACAGGGGTACCCATGGCTACACCTTC	CASSLADRGTHGYTF
TRBV15	18	once	TRBD2	TRBJ2-1	TGTGCCACCACCACCGAAGTGTCCTCGCGGGGGGTGCGGAATGAGCAGTTCTTC	CATTTEVSSRGVRNEQFF
TRBV7-9	13	-	TRBD1	TRBJ2-7	TGTGCCAGCAGCTTCGACAGGGGTGGCGAGCAGTACTTC	CASSFDRGGEQYF
TRBV7-9	16	-	-	TRBJ2-3	TGTGCCAGCAGCGCGGGTATGGCGGCTAGCACAGATACGCAGTATTTT	CASSAGMAASTDTQYF
TRBV19	15	-	TRBD2	TRBJ2-1	TGTGCCAGTAGCCCGAGCGGGGGGGCCCACAATGAGCAGTTCTTC	CASSPSGGAHNEQFF
TRBV29-1	14	once	-	TRBJ2-3	TGCAGCGTTGCCGGACTAAAACGTGGGGATACGCAGTATTTT	CSVAGLKRGDTQYF
TRBV7-9	15	-	-	TRBJ1-1	TGTGCCAGCAGCTCCCAGGGCTTTGAGAACACTGAAGCTTTCTTT	CASSSQGFENTEAFF